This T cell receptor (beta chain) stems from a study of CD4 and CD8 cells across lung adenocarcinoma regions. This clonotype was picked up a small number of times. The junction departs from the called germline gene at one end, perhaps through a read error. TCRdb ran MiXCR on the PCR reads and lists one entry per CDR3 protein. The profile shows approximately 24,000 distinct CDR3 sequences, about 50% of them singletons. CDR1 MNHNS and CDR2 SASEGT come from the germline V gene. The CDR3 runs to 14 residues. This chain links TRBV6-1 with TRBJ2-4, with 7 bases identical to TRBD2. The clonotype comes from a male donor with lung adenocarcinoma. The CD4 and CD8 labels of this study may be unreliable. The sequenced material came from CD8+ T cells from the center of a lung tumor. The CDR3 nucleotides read TGTGCCAGCAGGCGGGCGGGAGCCCAAAACACTCAGTACTTC. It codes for CASRRAGAQNTQYF.